The sequence of this TCR beta chain was determined in a study of beta chain features in type 1 diabetes. At the level of the study: Sorted cell examination encompassed approximately 98,000,000 cells across all samples.

Overall study findings and caveats: Patients' naive, central memory and regulatory TCRB repertoires appeared more alike than those of healthy donors. Possibly, sequencing cDNA over-represented cells that had high TCR expression levels.

Isolation of CD4+ naive, central memory, regulatory and stem cell-like memory cells was achieved by sorting via CD45RO/CCR7/CD25/CD127/CD95/CD27. Expressed TCRB transcripts were sequenced after all isolated RNA was converted to cDNA. Sequenced by immunoSEQ multiplex PCR; TCRdb stores in-frame clones only, minus some. The repertoire includes under 400,000 clones, about 12% of them detected once, and around 0.015% sits in the top ten. To note about this clone: Antigen unknown.

This CDR3 region has 15 residues. With V trimmed by 5 bases and J by 2 bases, 7 bases remained unmatched. From germline, CDR1 is SGHAT and CDR2 FQNNGV. V and J are TRBV11-2 and TRBJ2-7, with 9 bases identical to TRBD1. Sequencing was performed on naive CD4+ T cells from blood. The sequence derives from a man aged 18 to 29 in good health. The CDR3 spells CASSPLRDRAYEQYF. In nucleotides, the CDR3 is TGTGCCAGCAGCCCACTGCGGGACAGGGCCTACGAGCAGTACTTC.